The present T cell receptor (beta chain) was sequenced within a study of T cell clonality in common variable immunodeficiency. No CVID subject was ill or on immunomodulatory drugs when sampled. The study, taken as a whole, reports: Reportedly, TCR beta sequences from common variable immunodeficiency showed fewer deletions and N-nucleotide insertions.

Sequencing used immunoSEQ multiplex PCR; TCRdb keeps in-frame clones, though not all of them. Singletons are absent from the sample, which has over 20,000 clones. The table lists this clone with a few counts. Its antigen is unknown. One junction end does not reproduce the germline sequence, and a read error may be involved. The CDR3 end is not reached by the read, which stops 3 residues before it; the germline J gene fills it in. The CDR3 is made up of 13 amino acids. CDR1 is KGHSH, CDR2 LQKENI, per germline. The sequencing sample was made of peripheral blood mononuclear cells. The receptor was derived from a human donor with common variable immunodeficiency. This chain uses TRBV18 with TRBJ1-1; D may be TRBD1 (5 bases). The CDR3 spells CASSGSRGAEAFF. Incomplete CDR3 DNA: TGTGCCAGCTCAGGATCGAGGGGAGCTGAG.